Following are 18 T cell receptor beta chains from one sample sequenced in a study of blood T cell repertoires in COVID-19. TCRdb's table, derived via immunoSEQ multiplex PCR, lists solely in-frame clones and lacks some. Of around 250,000 clones detected, approximately 77% appear once; the ten largest clones hold roughly 3.1%. The sample comprised peripheral blood. The receptors originated from a woman in her late teens or twenties with acute or convalescent COVID-19.

This chain uses TRBV13 with TRBJ1-3, with a weak D call TRBD1 (5 bases). Between the trimmed V and J ends, which lost 2 bases and 2 bases, there was a span of 22 bases. The CDR3 sequence is 19 residues long. The V gene's germline CDR1 is PRHDT and CDR2 FYEKMQ (reference sequence). The CDR3 bases are TGTGCCAGCAGCTTAAGGGGCACGAAAATCCCCAGCCCTGGAAACACCATATATTTT. Protein: CASSLRGTKIPSPGNTIYF.

The genes are TRBV13 and TRBJ2-7; a possible D gene is TRBD1 (6 bases). V shed 5 bases and J shed 5 bases, with 16 bases lying between them. The CDR3 has 14 amino acids. Germline CDR1 reads PRHDT; CDR2 reads FYEKMQ (reference sequence). Here the CDR3 reads CASSPLTGSHEQYF. The CDR3, as DNA: TGTGCCAGCAGCCCCCTGACAGGTTCGCACGAGCAGTACTTC.

In DNA, the CDR3 is TGTGCCAGCAGCAGGACAGGGACCAGGGGTGAACTGTTTTTT. Translated: CASSRTGTRGELFF. The genes are TRBV6-2 or TRBV6-3 and TRBJ1-4, with TRBD1 matching 8 bases. V lost 6 bases and J lost 12; bases outside the gene matches: 12. The CDR3 consists of 14 residues. Germline CDR1 MNHEY, CDR2 SVGEGT.

J is TRBJ1-1 and V is TRBV25-1, with a possible D match to TRBD1 (6 bases). The V end lost 7 bases, the J end lost 3 bases, and 9 bases lay between the germline ends. The CDR3 is 12 residues long. Germline CDR1 is MGHDK and CDR2 is SYGVNS. The CDR3 DNA is TGTGCCAGCATGAACAGGGACACTGAAGCTTTCTTT. Its protein product is CASMNRDTEAFF. The complete variable domain, with remaining parts taken from reference TRBV25-1 and TRBJ1-1, reads EADIYQTPRYLVIGTGKKITLECSQTMGHDKMYWYQQDPGMELHLIHYSYGVNSTEKGDLSSESTVSRIRTEHFPLTLESARPSHTSQYLCASMNRDTEAFFGQGTRLTVV.

The chain joins TRBV7-2 to TRBJ1-6, with D hard to call. Germline assignment: CDR1 SGHTA and CDR2 FQGNSA. The CDR3 consists of 16 residues. V was cut by 0 bases and J by 7 bases, with 13 bases left in between. The CDR3 nucleotides read TGTGCCAGCAGCTTAGCTGGAGGGAAGGACAATTCACCCCTCCACTTT. Encoded protein: CASSLAGGKDNSPLHF. Looking up the rest from reference TRBV7-2 and TRBJ1-6 gives the full variable domain: GAGVSQSPSNKVTEKGKDVELRCDPISGHTALYWYRQSLGQGLEFLIYFQGNSAPDKSGLPSDRFSAERTGGSVSTLTIQRTQQEDSAVYLCASSLAGGKDNSPLHFGNGTRLTVT.

CDR3 residues: CASSLTGPPELFF. The CDR3 coding sequence is TGTGCCAGCTCACTGACAGGGCCCCCAGAGCTGTTTTTT. The chain employs TRBV18 and TRBJ2-2, with 7 nucleotides matching TRBD1. Germline loops: CDR1 KGHSH, CDR2 LQKENI. With 4 bases clipped from V and 11 bases from J, the junction kept 7 bases outside the gene matches. The length of the CDR3 is 13 residues.

V and J are TRBV10-1 and TRBJ2-1; TRBD2 matches 11 bases. CDR3 length equals 17 residues. Looked up from germline, CDR1 is WNHNN and CDR2 is SYGVQD (reference sequence). Trimming took 3 bases from V and 9 from J; bases not matched to a gene: 13. The CDR3 here is CASSDQLAGATTVEQFF. CDR3 sequence (DNA): TGCGCCAGCAGTGACCAACTAGCGGGAGCCACAACAGTTGAGCAGTTCTTC.

This clone was picked up one time. This rearrangement joins TRBV5-1 to TRBJ2-7; D perhaps matches TRBD1 (7 bases). Trimming cost V 0 bases and J 2 bases, with 12 bases left between them. The CDR3 is made up of 15 amino acids. Germline V gene data show CDR1 as SGHRS and CDR2 as YFSETQ. Here the CDR3 DNA reads TGCGCCAGCAGCTTGGATGGCGGGACAGCCTACGAGCAGTACTTC. It encodes CASSLDGGTAYEQYF.

This clone has only a few counts. The V gene is TRBV7-2, the J gene TRBJ2-1; D unresolved. The V end lost 2 bases, the J end lost 3 bases, and 11 bases lay between the germline ends. This CDR3 is built from 15 residues. CDR1 and CDR2 (germline): SGHTA, FQGNSA. In DNA, the CDR3 is TGTGCCAGCAGCTTACGAGTCCTAGACTACAATGAGCAGTTCTTC. Its protein is CASSLRVLDYNEQFF.

V gene TRBV7-9 combines with J gene TRBJ2-7, with 8 bases lining up with TRBD2. J gave up 4 bases and V 2 bases, and 7 bases lay outside the gene matches. Germline-derived CDR1 and CDR2 are SEHNR and FQNEAQ (reference sequence). The CDR3 has 15 residues. CDR3 protein: CASSLWAGGRYEQYF. CDR3 coding DNA: TGTGCCAGCAGCTTATGGGCGGGAGGACGGTACGAGCAGTACTTC.

A few counts support this clone. The chain uses TRBV5-5 and TRBJ1-2, with 9 nucleotides matching TRBD1. CDR1 SGHKS and CDR2 YYEKEE come from the germline V gene (reference sequence). This CDR3 contains 14 residues. V dropped 2 bases and J dropped 8; count of bases not matched to a gene: 7. In DNA form, the CDR3 reads TGTGCCAGCAGCTTCGGGACAGGGTTGGTCGGCTACACCTTC. Translated: CASSFGTGLVGYTF.

This rearrangement joins TRBV27 to TRBJ2-1; 9 nucleotides line up with TRBD2. This CDR3 comprises 15 residues. CDR1 is MNHEY and CDR2 is SMNVEV in the germline V gene (reference sequence). V lost 3 bases to trimming and J lost 7 bases; unmatched junction nucleotides: 7. CDR3 protein: CASSFPREGLNEQFF. CDR3 DNA: TGTGCCAGCAGTTTCCCGCGGGAGGGCCTGAATGAGCAGTTCTTC.

The chain recombines TRBV7-3 with TRBJ1-6; TRBD1 aligns across 8 bases. Trimming at V came to 4 bases and at J to 9 bases, leaving 5 bases not matched to a gene. Germline loops: CDR1 SGHTA, CDR2 FQGTGA. The CDR3 covers 14 residues. As DNA, the CDR3 is TGTGCCAGCAGCTCCGGACAGGGCGGTTCACCCCTCCACTTT. This codes for CASSSGQGGSPLHF.

The genes are TRBV18 and TRBJ1-3, with 7 bases matching TRBD1. Trimming cost V 5 bases and J 3 bases; bases outside gene matches: 10. The germline V gene has CDR1 KGHSH and CDR2 LQKENI. The CDR3 sequence is 16 residues long. This CDR3 is CASSSLTGTDGNTIYF. The CDR3 DNA sequence: TGTGCCAGCTCATCCTTGACCGGGACAGATGGAAACACCATATATTTT. Supplemented by reference TRBV18 and TRBJ1-3, the full variable domain reads NAGVMQNPRHLVRRRGQEARLRCSPMKGHSHVYWYRQLPEEGLKFMVYLQKENIIDESGMPKERFSAEFPKEGPSILRIQQVVRGDSAAYFCASSSLTGTDGNTIYFGEGSWLTVV.

The chain uses TRBV27 and TRBJ1-5; D perhaps matches TRBD1 (5 bases). Per germline, CDR1 MNHEY and CDR2 SMNVEV (reference sequence). Trimming took 3 bases from V and 5 from J, leaving 11 bases between them. The CDR3 has 14 amino acids. CDR3 residues: CASSFGGSHQPQHF. DNA for the CDR3: TGTGCCAGCAGTTTTGGGGGGAGCCATCAGCCCCAGCATTTT.

The rearrangement joins TRBV7-2 to TRBJ2-5; 8 bases match TRBD1. The CDR3 runs to 13 residues. V was clipped by 5 bases and J by 5 bases; unmatched bases: 4. CDR1 is SGHTA, CDR2 FQGNSA, per germline. This chain's CDR3 is CASSTRGRETQYF. The CDR3 bases are TGTGCCAGCAGCACCAGGGGGCGGGAGACCCAGTACTTC.

V and J are TRBV13 and TRBJ2-2; maybe TRBD1 (6 bases). Germline assignment: CDR1 PRHDT and CDR2 FYEKMQ (reference sequence). V dropped 5 bases and J dropped 0 bases, with 16 bases sitting between them. This CDR3 comprises 17 residues. CDR3 nucleotides: TGTGCCAGCAGCCCGGTGCCAGGGGCGGCGAACACCGGGGAGCTGTTTTTT. Its protein is CASSPVPGAANTGELFF.

This clone has a single count. The chain joins TRBV27 to TRBJ2-5; 8 nucleotides match TRBD2. The V gene's germline CDR1 is MNHEY and CDR2 SMNVEV (reference sequence). Trimming took 5 bases from V and 1 from J; bases not matched to a gene: 15. This CDR3 contains 18 residues. CDR3 sequence reads: CASSPSGLAGTLQETQYF. The CDR3 nucleotides read TGTGCCAGCAGTCCAAGCGGCCTAGCGGGTACTCTCCAAGAGACCCAGTACTTC.